This TCR beta chain was captured in a study of T cells in Graves' hyperthyroidism and ophthalmopathy. General study points: Stable hyperthyroidism was told apart from ophthalmopathy by a model built on 13 V-J features.

Researchers took RNA transcripts and amplified the TCR beta CDR3 regions from them. Using the HTBI primer set, a first-round RT-PCR was run on the TCR CDR3. TCRdb recomputed calls from the multiplex PCR reads with MiXCR, one row per CDR3 protein. The sample records about 770,000 distinct CDR3 sequences, around 20% being singletons. V lost 7 bases and J lost 4, with 9 bases in between. The CDR3 totals 11 residues. Germline CDR1 SQVTM, CDR2 ANQGSEA. A remark on this clonotype: Its antigen remains unidentified.

The sample consisted of blood. The clonotype was recovered from a woman aged 45-60 years with Graves' hyperthyroidism that later progressed to Graves' ophthalmopathy. The chain combines TRBV29-1 with TRBJ2-3; D ambiguous. Written as DNA, the CDR3 is TGCAGCGCCGCTTTGTCAGATACGCAGTATTTT. Its protein is CSAALSDTQYF.